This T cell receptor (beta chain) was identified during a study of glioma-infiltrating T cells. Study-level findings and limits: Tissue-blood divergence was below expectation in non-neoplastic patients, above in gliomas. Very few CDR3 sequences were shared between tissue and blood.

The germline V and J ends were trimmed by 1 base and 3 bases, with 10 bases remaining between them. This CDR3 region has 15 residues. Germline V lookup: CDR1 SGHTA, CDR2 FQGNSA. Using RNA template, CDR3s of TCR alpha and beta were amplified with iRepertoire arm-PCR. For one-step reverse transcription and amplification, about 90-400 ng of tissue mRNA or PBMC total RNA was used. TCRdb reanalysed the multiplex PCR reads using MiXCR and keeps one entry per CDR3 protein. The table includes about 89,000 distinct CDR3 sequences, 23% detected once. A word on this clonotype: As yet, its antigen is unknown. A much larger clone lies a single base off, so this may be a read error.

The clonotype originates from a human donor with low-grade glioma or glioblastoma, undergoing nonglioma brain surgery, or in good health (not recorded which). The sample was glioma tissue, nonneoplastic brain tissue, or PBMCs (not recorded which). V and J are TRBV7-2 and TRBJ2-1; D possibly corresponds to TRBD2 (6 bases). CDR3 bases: TGTGCCAGCAGCTTAGATTGGGGGGTCTACAATGAGCAGTTCTTC. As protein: CASSLDWGVYNEQFF. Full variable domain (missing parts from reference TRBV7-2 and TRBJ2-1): GAGVSQSPSNKVTEKGKDVELRCDPISGHTALYWYRQSLGQGLEFLIYFQGNSAPDKSGLPSDRFSAERTGGSVSTLTIQRTQQEDSAVYLCASSLDWGVYNEQFFGPGTRLTVL.